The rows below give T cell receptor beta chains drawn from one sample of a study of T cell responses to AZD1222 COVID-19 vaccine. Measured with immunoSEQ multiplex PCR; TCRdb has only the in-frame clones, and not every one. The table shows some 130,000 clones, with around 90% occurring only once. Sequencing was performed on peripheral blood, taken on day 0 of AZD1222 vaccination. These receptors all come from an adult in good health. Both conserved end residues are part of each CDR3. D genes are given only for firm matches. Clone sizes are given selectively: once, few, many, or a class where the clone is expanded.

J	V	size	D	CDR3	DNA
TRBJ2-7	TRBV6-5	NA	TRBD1	CASRPGTGVYEQYF	TGTGCCAGCAGACCCGGGACAGGGGTATACGAGCAGTACTTC
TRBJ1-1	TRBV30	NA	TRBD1	CAWSAGDRASEAFF	TGTGCCTGGAGCGCCGGGGACAGGGCCTCTGAAGCTTTCTTT
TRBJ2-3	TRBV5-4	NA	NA	CASSLPIGGGTDTQYF	TGTGCCAGCAGCCTTCCCATCGGGGGTGGGACAGATACGCAGTATTTT
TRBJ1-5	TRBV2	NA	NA	CASSEALVSNQPQHF	TGTGCCAGCAGTGAAGCGCTTGTAAGCAATCAGCCCCAGCATTTT
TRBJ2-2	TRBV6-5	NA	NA	CASEAGTTGELFF	TGTGCCAGCGAGGCAGGAACCACCGGGGAGCTGTTTTTT
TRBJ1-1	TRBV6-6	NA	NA	CASTSPGQGEAFF	TGTGCCAGCACCTCGCCCGGCCAGGGTGAAGCTTTCTTT
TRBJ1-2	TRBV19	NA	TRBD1	CASSAEGQGKGYTF	TGTGCCAGTAGTGCCGAGGGACAGGGGAAAGGCTACACCTTC
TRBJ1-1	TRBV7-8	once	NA	CASSLRRNINTEAFF	TGTGCCAGCAGCTTAAGGAGGAATATAAACACTGAAGCTTTCTTT
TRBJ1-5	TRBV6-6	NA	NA	CASTRQQGPNQPQHF	TGTGCCAGCACCAGACAGCAAGGACCCAATCAGCCCCAGCATTTT
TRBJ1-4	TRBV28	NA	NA	CASNRGGGTNEKLFF	TGTGCCAGCAATCGAGGTGGGGGCACTAATGAAAAACTGTTTTTT
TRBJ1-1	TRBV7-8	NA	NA	CASSLEGNTEAFF	TGTGCCAGCAGCTTAGAAGGGAACACTGAAGCTTTCTTT
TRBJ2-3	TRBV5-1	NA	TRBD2	CASSSQIAGDTDTQYF	TGCGCCAGCAGCTCACAAATAGCGGGGGACACAGATACGCAGTATTTT
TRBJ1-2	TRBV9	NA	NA	CASSVGPGSLTNYGYTF	TGTGCCAGCAGCGTGGGTCCAGGTTCTTTGACTAACTATGGCTACACCTTC
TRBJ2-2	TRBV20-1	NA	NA	CSASGHANTGELFF	TGCAGTGCTAGTGGCCACGCCAACACCGGGGAGCTGTTTTTT
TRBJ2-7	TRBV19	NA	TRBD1	CASSTRDRGFGEQYF	TGTGCCAGTAGTACCCGGGACAGGGGGTTCGGCGAGCAGTACTTC
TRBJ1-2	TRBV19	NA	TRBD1	CASSIDRTGHGYTF	TGTGCCAGTAGTATAGATAGGACAGGGCATGGCTACACCTTC
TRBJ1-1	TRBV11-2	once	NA	CASSGGERGVAFF	TGTGCCAGCAGTGGGGGGGAGAGGGGCGTTGCTTTCTTT
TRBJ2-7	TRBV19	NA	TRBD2	CASSILLAGGTYEQYF	TGTGCCAGTAGTATCCTCCTTGCGGGAGGTACCTACGAGCAGTACTTC
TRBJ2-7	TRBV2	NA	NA	CASSERMDSYEQYF	TGTGCCAGCAGTGAACGGATGGATTCCTACGAGCAGTACTTC
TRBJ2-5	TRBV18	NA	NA	CASSLDLKETQYF	TGTGCCAGCTCACTGGACTTGAAAGAGACCCAGTACTTC
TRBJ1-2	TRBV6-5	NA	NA	CASGHNYGYTF	TGTGCCAGCGGCCATAACTATGGCTACACCTTC
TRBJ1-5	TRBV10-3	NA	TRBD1	CAISERTGVDQPQHF	TGTGCCATCAGTGAGCGGACAGGAGTCGATCAGCCCCAGCATTTT
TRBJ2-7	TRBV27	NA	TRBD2	CASSSGGVPYEQYF	TGTGCCAGCAGTTCGGGGGGAGTCCCCTACGAGCAGTACTTC
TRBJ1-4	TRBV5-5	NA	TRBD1	CASSLAGGQGFSNEKLFF	TGTGCCAGCAGCTTGGCCGGGGGACAGGGGTTCTCTAATGAAAAACTGTTTTTT
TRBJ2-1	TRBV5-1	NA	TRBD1	CASTGQGIYNEQFF	TGCGCCAGTACTGGACAGGGGATTTACAATGAGCAGTTCTTC
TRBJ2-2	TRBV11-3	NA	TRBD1	CASSPRDRGHTGELFF	TGTGCCAGCAGCCCCCGGGACAGGGGGCACACCGGGGAGCTGTTTTTT
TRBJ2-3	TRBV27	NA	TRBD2	CASSRFPGGADTQYF	TGTGCCAGCAGTCGTTTTCCGGGAGGTGCAGATACGCAGTATTTT
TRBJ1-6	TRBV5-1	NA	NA	CASSLGQDNSPLHF	TGCGCCAGCAGCTTGGGACAGGATAATTCACCCCTCCACTTT
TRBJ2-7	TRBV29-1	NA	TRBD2	CSVSNRGGAFSYEQYF	TGCAGCGTTAGTAACCGCGGGGGGGCCTTTTCCTACGAGCAGTACTTC
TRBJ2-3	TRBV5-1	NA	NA	CASRKGPPDTDTQYF	TGCGCCAGCAGAAAGGGACCGCCCGACACAGATACGCAGTATTTT
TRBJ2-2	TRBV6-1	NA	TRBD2	CASSEGAPAGGFPGELFF	TGTGCCAGCAGTGAAGGCGCTCCGGCGGGGGGGTTCCCCGGGGAGCTGTTTTTT
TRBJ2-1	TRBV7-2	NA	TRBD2	CASSLGAGGTYNEQFF	TGTGCCAGCAGCTTAGGGGCGGGAGGGACCTACAATGAGCAGTTCTTC